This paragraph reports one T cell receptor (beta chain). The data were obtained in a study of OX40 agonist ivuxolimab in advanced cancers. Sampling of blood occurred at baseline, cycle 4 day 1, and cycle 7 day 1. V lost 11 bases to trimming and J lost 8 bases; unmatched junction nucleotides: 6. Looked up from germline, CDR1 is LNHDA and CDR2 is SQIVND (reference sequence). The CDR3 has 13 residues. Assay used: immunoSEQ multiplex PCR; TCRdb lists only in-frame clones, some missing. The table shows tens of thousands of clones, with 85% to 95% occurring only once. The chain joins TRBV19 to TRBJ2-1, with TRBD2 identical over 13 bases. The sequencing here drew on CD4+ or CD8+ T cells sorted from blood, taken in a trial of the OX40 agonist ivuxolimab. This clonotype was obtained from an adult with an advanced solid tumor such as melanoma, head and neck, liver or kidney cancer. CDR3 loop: CASRTSGSYEQFF. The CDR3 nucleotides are TGTGCCTCCAGGACTAGCGGGAGTTATGAGCAGTTCTTC.